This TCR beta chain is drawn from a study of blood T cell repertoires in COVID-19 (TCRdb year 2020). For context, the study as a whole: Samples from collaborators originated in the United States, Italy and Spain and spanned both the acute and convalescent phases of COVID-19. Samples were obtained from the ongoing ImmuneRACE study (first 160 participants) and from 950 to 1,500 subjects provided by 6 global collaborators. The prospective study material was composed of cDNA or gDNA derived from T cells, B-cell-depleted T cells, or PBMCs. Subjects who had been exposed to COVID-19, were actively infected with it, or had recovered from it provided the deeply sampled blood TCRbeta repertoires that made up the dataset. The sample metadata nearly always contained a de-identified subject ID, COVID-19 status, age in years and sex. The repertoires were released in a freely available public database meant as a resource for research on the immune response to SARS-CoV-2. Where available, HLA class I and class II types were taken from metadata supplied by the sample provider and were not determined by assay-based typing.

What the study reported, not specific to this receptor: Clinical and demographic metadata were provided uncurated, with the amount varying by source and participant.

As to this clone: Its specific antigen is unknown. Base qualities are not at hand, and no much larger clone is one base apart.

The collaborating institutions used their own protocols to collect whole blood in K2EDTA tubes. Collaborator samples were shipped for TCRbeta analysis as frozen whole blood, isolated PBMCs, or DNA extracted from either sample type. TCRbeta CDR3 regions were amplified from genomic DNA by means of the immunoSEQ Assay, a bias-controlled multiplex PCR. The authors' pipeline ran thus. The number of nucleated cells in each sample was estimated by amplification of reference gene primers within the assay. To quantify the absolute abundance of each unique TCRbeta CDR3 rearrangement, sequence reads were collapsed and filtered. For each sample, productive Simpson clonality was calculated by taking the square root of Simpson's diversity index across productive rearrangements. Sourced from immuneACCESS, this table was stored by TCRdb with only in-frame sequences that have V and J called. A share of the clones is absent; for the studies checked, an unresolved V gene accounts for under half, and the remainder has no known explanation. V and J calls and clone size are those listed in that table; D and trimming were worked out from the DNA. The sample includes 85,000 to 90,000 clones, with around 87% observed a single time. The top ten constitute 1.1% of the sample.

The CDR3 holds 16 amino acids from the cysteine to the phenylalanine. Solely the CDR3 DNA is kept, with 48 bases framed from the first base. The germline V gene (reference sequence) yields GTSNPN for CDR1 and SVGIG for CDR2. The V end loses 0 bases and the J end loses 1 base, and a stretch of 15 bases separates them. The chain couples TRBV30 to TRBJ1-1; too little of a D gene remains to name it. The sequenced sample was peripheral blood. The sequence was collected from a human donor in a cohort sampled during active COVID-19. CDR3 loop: CAWSVLGRRENTEAFF. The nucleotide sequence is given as TGTGCCTGGAGTGTACTAGGACGGAGAGAGAACACTGAAGCTTTCTTT. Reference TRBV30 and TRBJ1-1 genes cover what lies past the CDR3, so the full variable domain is SQTIHQWPATLVQPVGSPLSLECTVEGTSNPNLYWYRQAAGRGLQLLFYSVGIGQISSEVPQNLSASRPQDRQFILSSKKLLLSDSGFYLCAWSVLGRRENTEAFFGQGTRLTVV.